This T cell receptor (beta chain) was retrieved from a study of blood T cell repertoires in COVID-19. At the level of the study: The United States, Italy and Spain provided the acute and convalescent COVID-19 samples. Nucleic acid was either cDNA or gDNA, and it came from T cells, B-cell-depleted T cells, or PBMCs.

Study processing details: Reference gene primer amplification yielded estimated nucleated cell counts. Sequencing was performed with immunoSEQ multiplex PCR; in TCRdb, only in-frame clones are kept and a portion is missing. That table furnishes V, J and clone size, whereas the DNA furnished D and trimming. In the table there are 100,000 to 150,000 clones, approximately 90% of which are singletons. V was clipped by 4 bases and J by 4 bases, with 17 bases between them. CDR3 length: 15 residues. The germline V gene has CDR1 LGHDT and CDR2 YNNKEL (reference sequence). This clonotype originated in a human donor in a cohort sampled during active COVID-19. Source material: peripheral blood. The chain uses TRBV3-1 (or the pseudogene TRBV3-2) and TRBJ2-7; D perhaps matches TRBD2 (7 bases). CDR3 nucleotide sequence: TGTGCCAGCAGCCCCTCTTGGGCGGGGGCATACGAGCAGTACTTC. As protein: CASSPSWAGAYEQYF.